This section outlines one T cell receptor beta chain sequence together with its context. Its antigen is currently not known. No much larger clone exists at a distance of one base, and base qualities are not known. The immunoSEQ Assay, a bias-controlled multiplex PCR, was used to amplify TCRbeta CDR3 regions from genomic DNA. The authors processed their data as follows. The number of nucleated cells in each sample was estimated from the amplification of reference gene primers within the assay. To quantify the absolute abundance of each unique TCRbeta CDR3 rearrangement, sequence reads were collapsed and filtered. Productive Simpson clonality was computed per sample as the square root of Simpson's diversity index over productive rearrangements. Here the immuneACCESS table is served through TCRdb, limited to in-frame sequences with V and J called. Missing clones are a known gap in these copies; in checked studies unresolved V genes cover under half, and the rest lacks a known reason. V, J and clone size derive from that table, while D and trimming were established from the DNA sequence. This sample gives roughly 250,000 clones in total; 70% to 90% of them show up just once. Of the sample, more than 0.75% is held by the ten largest clones.

The cysteine opens and the phenylalanine closes a CDR3 of 15 amino acids. Only the CDR3 DNA is retained, 45 bases long and in frame from the first base. V and J are trimmed by 4 bases and 0 bases, and the gene matches miss 6 bases of the junction. The data belong to a study of blood T cell repertoires in COVID-19 (dated by TCRdb to 2018 to 2020). The study in broad terms: Samples covering the acute and convalescent phases of COVID-19 were provided by collaborators in the United States, Italy and Spain. The material from the prospective study consisted of cDNA or gDNA derived from T cells, B-cell-depleted T cells, or PBMCs. Deeply sampled blood TCRbeta repertoires from subjects exposed to, actively infected with, or recovered from COVID-19 were included in the dataset. The repertoires were released in a freely available public database meant as a resource for research on the immune response to SARS-CoV-2. The samples were drawn from two sources: the first 160 participants of the ongoing ImmuneRACE study, and 950 to 1,500 subjects contributed by 6 global collaborators. Nearly every sample came with metadata listing a de-identified subject ID, COVID-19 status, age in years and sex. HLA class I and class II types, where available, came from metadata supplied by the sample provider rather than from assay-based typing. Findings and caveats that apply to the study as a whole: How much clinical and demographic metadata was included differed by source and by participant, and the metadata was provided uncurated.

Each collaborating institution followed its own protocols to collect whole blood in K2EDTA tubes. For TCRbeta analysis, collaborator samples were shipped as frozen whole blood, as isolated PBMCs, or as DNA extracted from either sample type. The V and J segments used are TRBV23-1 and TRBJ2-7; 7 of the junction bases match TRBD1. TRBV23-1 is identified as an open reading frame with a role that is uncertain. The receptor was derived from a man aged 35-49 years with acute or convalescent COVID-19. The sequenced sample consisted of peripheral blood. The encoded CDR3 is CASSRHRGPSYEQYF. The nucleotide sequence reads TGCGCCAGCAGTCGTCACAGGGGTCCCTCCTACGAGCAGTACTTC.